This TCR beta chain derives from a study of human T cells and chemical hapten exposure. Study summary: Minor pooled library volume differences mainly drove per-sample TCR yield variation.

This clonotype was picked up many times. As for time point: healthy volunteer bleed at 6 weeks. Sequencing started from total RNA isolated from unfractionated whole blood. Within the library, unique molecular identifiers were attached to each individual cDNA molecule. Per the study methods: TCRs per sample had a median of approximately 98,000 and ranged from roughly 23,224 to 700,000. Each CDR3 protein gets one entry after TCRdb re-called the RACE reads with MiXCR. The V and J calls reflect TCRdb's pipeline rather than the authors' work. The sample includes tens of thousands of distinct CDR3 sequences, around 4% of them seen just once. From germline, CDR1 is MNHNY and CDR2 SVGAGI (reference sequence). The germline V and J ends were trimmed by 6 bases and 5 bases, with 10 bases remaining between them. The CDR3 is 12 residues long.

This receptor was identified in a human donor in good health. Some clones in this sample may be carry-over from other donors' samples. Sequencing input: whole blood. The chain has TRBV6-6 and TRBJ2-5; no reliable D call. CDR3 sequence (DNA): TGTGCCAGCAGAGGAGAAAGGGAGACCCAGTACTTC. Protein: CASRGERETQYF.